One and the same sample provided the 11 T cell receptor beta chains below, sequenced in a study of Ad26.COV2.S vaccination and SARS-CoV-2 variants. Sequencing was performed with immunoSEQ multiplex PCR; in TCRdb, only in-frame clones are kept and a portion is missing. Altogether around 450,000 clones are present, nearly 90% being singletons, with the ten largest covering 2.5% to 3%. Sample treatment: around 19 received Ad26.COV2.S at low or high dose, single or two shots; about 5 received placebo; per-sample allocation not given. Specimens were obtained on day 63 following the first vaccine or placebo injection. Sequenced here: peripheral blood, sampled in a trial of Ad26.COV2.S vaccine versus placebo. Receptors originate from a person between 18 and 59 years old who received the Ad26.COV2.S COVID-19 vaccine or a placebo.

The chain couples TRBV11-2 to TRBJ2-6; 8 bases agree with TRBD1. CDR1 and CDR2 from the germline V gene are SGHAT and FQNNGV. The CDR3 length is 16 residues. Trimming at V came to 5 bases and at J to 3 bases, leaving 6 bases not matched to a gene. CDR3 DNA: TGTGCCAGCAGCACAAGACAGGGGCGTGGGGCCAACGTCCTGACTTTC. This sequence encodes CASSTRQGRGANVLTF.

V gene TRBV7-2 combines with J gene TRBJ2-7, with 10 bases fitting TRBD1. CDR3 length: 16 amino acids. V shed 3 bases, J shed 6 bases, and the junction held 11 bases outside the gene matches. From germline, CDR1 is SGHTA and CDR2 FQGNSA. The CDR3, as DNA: TGTGCCAGCAGCTTTTTAGGGCGACAGGGGGCAAGCGAGCAGTACTTC. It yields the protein CASSFLGRQGASEQYF.

CDR3: CATSRDPPRGQYSPLHF. DNA of the CDR3: TGTGCCACCAGCAGAGACCCCCCCCGGGGACAGTATTCACCCCTCCACTTT. The chain couples TRBV15 to TRBJ1-6; 7 positions agree with TRBD1. V trimming: 0 bases; J trimming: 8 bases; junction bases outside the gene matches: 10. Germline values: CDR1 LNHNV, CDR2 YYDKDF (reference sequence). This CDR3 comprises 17 residues.

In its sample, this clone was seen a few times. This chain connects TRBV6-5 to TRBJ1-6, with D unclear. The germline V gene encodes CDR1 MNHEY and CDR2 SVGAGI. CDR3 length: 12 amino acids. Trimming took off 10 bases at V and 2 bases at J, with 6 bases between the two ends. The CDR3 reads CATGPYNSPLHF. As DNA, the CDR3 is TGTGCCACAGGACCCTATAATTCACCCCTCCACTTT.

The CDR3 sequence is CAWDRGSNQPQHF. In DNA form, the CDR3 reads TGTGCCTGGGACAGAGGAAGCAATCAGCCCCAGCATTTT. The chain recombines TRBV30 with TRBJ1-5, with D possibly matching TRBD1 (5 bases). CDR3 length equals 13 residues. Germline V gene data show CDR1 as GTSNPN and CDR2 as SVGIG (reference sequence). Trimming shortened V by 5 bases and J by 1 base, and 9 bases separated the two germline ends.

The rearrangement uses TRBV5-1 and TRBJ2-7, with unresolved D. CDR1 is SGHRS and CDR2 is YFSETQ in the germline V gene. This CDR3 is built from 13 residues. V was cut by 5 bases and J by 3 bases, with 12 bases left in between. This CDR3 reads CASRERRDYEQYF. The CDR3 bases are TGCGCCAGCAGGGAAAGGAGAGACTACGAGCAGTACTTC.

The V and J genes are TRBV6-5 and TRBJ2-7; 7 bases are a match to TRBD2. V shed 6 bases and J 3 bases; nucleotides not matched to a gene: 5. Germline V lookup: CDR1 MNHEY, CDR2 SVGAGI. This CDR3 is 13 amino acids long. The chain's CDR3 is CASRGSGDYEQYF. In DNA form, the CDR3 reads TGTGCCAGCAGGGGGAGCGGGGACTACGAGCAGTACTTC.

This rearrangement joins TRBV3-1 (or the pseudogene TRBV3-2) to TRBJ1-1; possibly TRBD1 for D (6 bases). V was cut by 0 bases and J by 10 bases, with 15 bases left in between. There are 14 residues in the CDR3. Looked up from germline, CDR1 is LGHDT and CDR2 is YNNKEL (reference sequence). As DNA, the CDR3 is TGTGCCAGCAGCCAAGACAGGGGTTTATTGACAGCTTTCTTT. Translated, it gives CASSQDRGLLTAFF.

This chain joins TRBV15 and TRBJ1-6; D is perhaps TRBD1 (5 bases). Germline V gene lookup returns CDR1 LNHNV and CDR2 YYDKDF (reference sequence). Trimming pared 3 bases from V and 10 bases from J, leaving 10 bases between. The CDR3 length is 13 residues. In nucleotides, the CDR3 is TGTGCCACCAGCAGGGGGGGGGACTCACCCCTCCACTTT. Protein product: CATSRGGDSPLHF.

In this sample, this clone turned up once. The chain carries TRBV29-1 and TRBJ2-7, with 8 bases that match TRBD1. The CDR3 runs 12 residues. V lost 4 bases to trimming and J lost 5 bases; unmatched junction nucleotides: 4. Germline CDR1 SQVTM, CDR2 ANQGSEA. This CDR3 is CSVGNRGNEQYF. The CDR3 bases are TGCAGCGTTGGGAACAGGGGGAACGAGCAGTACTTC.

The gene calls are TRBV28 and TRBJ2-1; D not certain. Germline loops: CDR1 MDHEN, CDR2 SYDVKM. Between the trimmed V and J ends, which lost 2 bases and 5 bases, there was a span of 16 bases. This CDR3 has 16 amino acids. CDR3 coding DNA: TGTGCCAGCAGTTTAGCGCTGCGACTGGGGAACAATGAGCAGTTCTTC. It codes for CASSLALRLGNNEQFF.